This T cell receptor beta chain was captured in a study of T cell responses to AZD1222 COVID-19 vaccine. Study-wide points: Possibly, clonal diversity was underestimated; donors were largely white British and included more females. It was only six AZD1222 recipients who were seropositive at baseline. Among vaccine-associated CD4 TCRs, coverage spanned spike, with dominance at 160-218 and 743-854. Receipt of two AZD1222 doses was followed by a rise in Spike-specific TCR breadth and depth.

With 8 bases removed from V and 6 bases from J, the gap between germline ends came to 8 bases. CDR3 length: 10 residues. From germline, CDR1 is SQVTM and CDR2 ANQGSEA. Measured with immunoSEQ multiplex PCR; TCRdb has only the in-frame clones, and not every one. The top ten hold roughly 4% of the sample, which has about 140,000 clones, about 93% seen once. As for this clone: The antigen is undetermined.

The sample in question was peripheral blood, obtained 28 days after the second AZD1222 dose. The chain uses TRBV29-1 and TRBJ1-5; D call uncertain. The receptor was derived from an adult who received the AZD1222 COVID-19 vaccine. CDR3 sequence reads: CSLWCQPQHF. The CDR3 bases are TGCAGCCTGTGGTGTCAGCCCCAGCATTTT. The whole variable domain, filled in from reference TRBV29-1 and TRBJ1-5, reads SAVISQKPSRDICQRGTSLTIQCQVDSQVTMMFWYRQQPGQSLTLIATANQGSEATYESGFVIDKFPISRPNLTFSTLTVSNMSPEDSSIYLCSLWCQPQHFGDGTRLSIL.